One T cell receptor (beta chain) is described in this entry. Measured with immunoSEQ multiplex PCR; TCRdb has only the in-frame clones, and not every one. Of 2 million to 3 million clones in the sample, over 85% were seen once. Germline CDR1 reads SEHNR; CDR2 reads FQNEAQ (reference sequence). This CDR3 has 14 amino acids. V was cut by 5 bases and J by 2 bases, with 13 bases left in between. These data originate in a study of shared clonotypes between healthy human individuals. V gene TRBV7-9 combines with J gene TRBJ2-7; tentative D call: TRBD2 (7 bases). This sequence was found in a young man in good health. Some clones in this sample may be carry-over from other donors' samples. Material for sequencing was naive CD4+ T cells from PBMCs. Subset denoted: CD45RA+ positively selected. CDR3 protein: CASSDWGGPYEQYF. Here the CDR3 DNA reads TGTGCCAGCAGCGATTGGGGGGGGCCCTACGAGCAGTACTTC.